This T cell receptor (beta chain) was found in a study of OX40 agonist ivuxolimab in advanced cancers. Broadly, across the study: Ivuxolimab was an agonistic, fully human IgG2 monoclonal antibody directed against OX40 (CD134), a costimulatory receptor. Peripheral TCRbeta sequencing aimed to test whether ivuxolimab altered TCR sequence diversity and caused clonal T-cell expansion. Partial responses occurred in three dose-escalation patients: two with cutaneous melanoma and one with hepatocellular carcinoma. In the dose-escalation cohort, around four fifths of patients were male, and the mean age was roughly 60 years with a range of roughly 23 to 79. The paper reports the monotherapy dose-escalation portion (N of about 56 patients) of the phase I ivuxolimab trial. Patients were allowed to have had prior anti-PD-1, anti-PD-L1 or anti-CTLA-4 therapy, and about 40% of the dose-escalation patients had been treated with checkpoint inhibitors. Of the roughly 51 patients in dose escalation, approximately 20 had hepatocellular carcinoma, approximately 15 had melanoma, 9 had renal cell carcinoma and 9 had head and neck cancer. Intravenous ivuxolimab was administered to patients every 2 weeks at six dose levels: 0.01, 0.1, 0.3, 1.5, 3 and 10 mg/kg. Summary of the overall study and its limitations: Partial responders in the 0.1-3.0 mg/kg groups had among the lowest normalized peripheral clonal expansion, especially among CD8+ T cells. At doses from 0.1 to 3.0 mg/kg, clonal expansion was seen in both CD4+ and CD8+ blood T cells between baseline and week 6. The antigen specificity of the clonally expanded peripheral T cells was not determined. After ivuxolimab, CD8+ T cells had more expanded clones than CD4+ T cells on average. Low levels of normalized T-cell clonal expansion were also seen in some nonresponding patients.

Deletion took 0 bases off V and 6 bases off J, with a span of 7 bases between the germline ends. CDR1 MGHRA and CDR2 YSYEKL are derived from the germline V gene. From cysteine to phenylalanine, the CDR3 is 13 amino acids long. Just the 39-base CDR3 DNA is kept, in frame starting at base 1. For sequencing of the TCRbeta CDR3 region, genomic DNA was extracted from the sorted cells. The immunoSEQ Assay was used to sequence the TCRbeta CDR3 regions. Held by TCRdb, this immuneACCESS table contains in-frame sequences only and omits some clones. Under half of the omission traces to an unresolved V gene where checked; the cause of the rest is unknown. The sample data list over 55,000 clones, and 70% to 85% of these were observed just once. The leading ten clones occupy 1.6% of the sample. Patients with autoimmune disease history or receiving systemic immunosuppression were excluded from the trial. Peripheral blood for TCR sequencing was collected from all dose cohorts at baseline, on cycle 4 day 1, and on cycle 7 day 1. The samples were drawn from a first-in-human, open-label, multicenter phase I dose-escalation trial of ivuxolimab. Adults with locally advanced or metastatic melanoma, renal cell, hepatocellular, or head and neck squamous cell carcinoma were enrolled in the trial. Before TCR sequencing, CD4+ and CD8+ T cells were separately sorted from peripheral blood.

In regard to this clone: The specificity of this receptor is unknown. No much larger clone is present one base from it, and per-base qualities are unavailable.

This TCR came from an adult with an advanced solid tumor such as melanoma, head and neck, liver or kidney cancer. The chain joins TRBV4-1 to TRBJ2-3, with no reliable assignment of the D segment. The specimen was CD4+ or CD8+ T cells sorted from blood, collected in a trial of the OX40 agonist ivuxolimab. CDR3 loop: CASSQDDEDTQYF. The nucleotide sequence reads TGCGCCAGCAGCCAAGATGACGAGGATACGCAGTATTTT.